This is a list of T cell receptor beta chains from one sample in a study of human T cells and chemical hapten exposure. TCRdb reprocessed the RACE reads with MiXCR, giving one entry per CDR3 protein. This sample has 350,000 to 450,000 distinct CDR3 sequences, with 4.5% to 5.5% found just once. The sample in question was whole blood, obtained in connection with sensitization to the hapten diphenylcyclopropenone (DPC). The receptors here all came from a woman aged 45 to 65 with alopecia areata. Some clones in this sample may be carry-over from other donors' samples. CDR3s include the opening cysteine and the closing phenylalanine or tryptophan. A D gene is named only where the DNA matches it firmly. Only some rows state a clone size, as once, few, many or a class for expanded clones.

D gene	J gene	V gene	clone size	CDR3 DNA	CDR3 protein
-	TRBJ1-2	TRBV6-2/TRBV6-3	-	TGTGCCAGCAGTTATACCAGGAACTATGGCTACACCTTC	CASSYTRNYGYTF
-	TRBJ2-3	TRBV7-2	many	TGTGCCAGCAGCCTTCGAGGGTCAGATACGCAGTATTTT	CASSLRGSDTQYF
-	TRBJ2-1	TRBV15	many	TGTGCCACCAGCAGAGATCCTGGAGGGGGGGCGCGAAATGAGCAGTTCTTC	CATSRDPGGGARNEQFF
-	TRBJ1-1	TRBV9	-	TGTGCCAGCAGCGTGGCTGGGTCTGAAGCTTTCTTT	CASSVAGSEAFF
-	TRBJ1-3	TRBV7-9	few	TGTGCCAGCAGCTTAGGCCCCATTGGTCGGCCGGGAAACACCATATATTTT	CASSLGPIGRPGNTIYF
TRBD1	TRBJ1-4	TRBV7-8	many	TGTGCCAGCAGCTTAGGACAGGGGGGTGAAAAACTGTTTTTT	CASSLGQGGEKLFF
-	TRBJ1-1	TRBV6-5	many	TGTGCCAGCAGTTACAGGGCTTTGAACACTGAAGCTTTCTTT	CASSYRALNTEAFF
-	TRBJ1-1	TRBV7-8	many	TGTGCCAGCAGCCACATACTTGACACTGAAGCTTTCTTT	CASSHILDTEAFF
-	TRBJ2-1	TRBV11-2	-	TGTGCCAGCAGCTTATCAGCGCTCAATGAGCAGTTCTTC	CASSLSALNEQFF
TRBD1	TRBJ1-2	TRBV6-1	-	TGTGCCAGCGGGGACAGGGACATCGACTATGGCTACACCTTC	CASGDRDIDYGYTF
TRBD2	TRBJ2-1	TRBV20-1	many	TGCAGTGCTAGAGGGGGGGCTAGCGGGAGCTACAATGAGCAGTTCTTC	CSARGGASGSYNEQFF
TRBD2	TRBJ2-7	TRBV19	few	TGTGCCAGTAGTCTGGGACTAGCGGGAGTAGAAGAGCAGTACTTC	CASSLGLAGVEEQYF
TRBD2	TRBJ2-3	TRBV20-1	many	TGCAGTGCTGGATACCAGCGGGAGCCCGCAGATACGCAGTATTTT	CSAGYQREPADTQYF
-	TRBJ1-1	TRBV28	many	TGTGCCAGCAGCCCTGAAAGGGGCTATGTACGGGACACTGAAGCTTTCTTT	CASSPERGYVRDTEAFF
TRBD1	TRBJ1-1	TRBV11-2	many	TGTGCCAGCAGCCCTGGTGACAGGGGGACTTTCTTT	CASSPGDRGTFF
TRBD2	TRBJ2-1	TRBV7-2	many	TGTGCCAGCAGCTTAGAAACGGGGGGGCCCAATGAGCAGTTCTTC	CASSLETGGPNEQFF
-	TRBJ2-5	TRBV6-5	-	TGTGCCAGCAGTTATTCCATGGCACGAGCTAACCAAGAGACCCAGTACTTC	CASSYSMARANQETQYF
-	TRBJ1-2	TRBV12-3/TRBV12-4	-	TGTGCCAGCAGTTCCTCCCTCGACCGCCGATTCTATGGCTACACCTTC	CASSSSLDRRFYGYTF
TRBD2	TRBJ2-3	TRBV11-2	many	TGTGCCAGCAGCTTAGTAGTTAGCGGGGGCCAAGGAGATACGCAGTATTTT	CASSLVVSGGQGDTQYF
-	TRBJ1-3	TRBV28	many	TGTGCCAGCAAAGCAGGGGTAGAAAACACCATATATTTT	CASKAGVENTIYF
-	TRBJ1-3	TRBV7-9	few	TGTGCCAGCAGCTCTCCCCGCGACTCTGGAAACACCATATATTTT	CASSSPRDSGNTIYF
-	TRBJ1-1	TRBV9	few	TGTGCCAGCAGACCCTGGGAGTACTCCACTGAAGCTTTCTTT	CASRPWEYSTEAFF
-	TRBJ1-1	TRBV4-2	many	TGTGCCAGCAGCCAAGATCTGCTCAGGAACACTGAAGCTTTCTTT	CASSQDLLRNTEAFF
TRBD2	TRBJ2-3	TRBV6-5	many	TGTGCCAGCAGTTACCCATTAGCGGGAGGCCACCATACGCAGTATTTT	CASSYPLAGGHHTQYF
TRBD1	TRBJ2-1	TRBV20-1	many	TGCAGTGCTAGATCAGGACAGGGGGCTGATGAGCAGTTCTTC	CSARSGQGADEQFF
-	TRBJ2-3	TRBV20-1	-	TGCAGTGCTAGACCCCTGGCGGCCGCGAAAGATACGCAGTATTTT	CSARPLAAAKDTQYF
-	TRBJ2-1	TRBV5-1	many	TGCGCCAGCAGGGTCGAAGGACAGATTTACAATGAGCAGTTCTTC	CASRVEGQIYNEQFF
-	TRBJ1-1	TRBV5-1	many	TGCGCCAGCAGCTTGAACGCAATAAACACTGAAGCTTTCTTT	CASSLNAINTEAFF
TRBD1	TRBJ1-6	TRBV7-9	many	TGTGCCAGCAGCCCAGGACAGGGGAGAAATTCACCCCTCCACTTT	CASSPGQGRNSPLHF